This is a list of T cell receptor beta chains from one sample in a study of identical twins. TCRdb itself ran the 5' RACE reads through MiXCR, one entry per CDR3 protein. The sample comprises approximately 230,000 distinct CDR3 sequences, 5.5% to 7.5% of which are singletons, and roughly 15% rests with the top ten. The data were also submitted as part of a second study, on T cells expressing NK-cell markers.

Sequencing used CD8+ T cells sorted from blood. These receptors were obtained from a woman aged 18 to 35 in good health. Each CDR3 is given with its conserved first and last residue. D genes are given only for firm matches. Part of the rows lack a size; the others show once, few, many or a class for expanded clones.

abundance	v_gene	j_gene	d_gene	CDR3nt	CDR3aa
few	TRBV29-1	TRBJ2-2	NA	TGCAGCGTTGAGGAACTAGGGATAAACACCGGGGAGCTGTTTTTT	CSVEELGINTGELFF
few	TRBV21-1	TRBJ2-7	NA	TGTGCCAGCAAAGAAACGACGGTCTCCTACGAGCAGTACTTC	CASKETTVSYEQYF
many	TRBV12-3/TRBV12-4	TRBJ1-1	NA	TGTGCCAGCAGTATAGGTGAAGGGACTGAAGCTTTCTTT	CASSIGEGTEAFF
many	TRBV7-2	TRBJ1-1	NA	TGTGCCAGCAGCGCTACGGGAGGTGAAGCTTTCTTT	CASSATGGEAFF
many	TRBV7-9	TRBJ2-6	NA	TGTGCCAGCAGCTTAGTCTCTGGGGCCAACGTCCTGACTTTC	CASSLVSGANVLTF
many	TRBV12-3/TRBV12-4	TRBJ1-2	NA	TGTGCCAGCAGTTTTCCGGCCGCACCCGGGGAATATGGCTACACCTTC	CASSFPAAPGEYGYTF
many	TRBV5-6	TRBJ2-3	NA	TGTGCCAGCAGCTTGGAGTCAGCCCGTATCACAGATACGCAGTATTTT	CASSLESARITDTQYF
many	TRBV12-3/TRBV12-4	TRBJ1-2	NA	TGTGCCAGCAGTTTTAGGCCGACAGAGCCTGATCCCTATGGCTACACCTTC	CASSFRPTEPDPYGYTF
NA	TRBV3-1	TRBJ2-7	NA	TGTGCCAGCAGCCAGGAGGGCCGCTTCTACGAGCAGTACTTC	CASSQEGRFYEQYF
few	TRBV6-5	TRBJ2-5	NA	TGTGCCAGCATCCTTGGGGGGACCCAGTACTTC	CASILGGTQYF
NA	TRBV3-1	TRBJ2-7	NA	TGTGCCTGCTGCACGATGCCGAATTACATAGACAGGAGCGGCTACGAGCAGTACTTC	CACCTMPNYIDRSGYEQYF
few	TRBV20-1	TRBJ1-2	NA	TGCAGTGCTCCGATCACGGAGGATTCAGGCTACACCTTC	CSAPITEDSGYTF